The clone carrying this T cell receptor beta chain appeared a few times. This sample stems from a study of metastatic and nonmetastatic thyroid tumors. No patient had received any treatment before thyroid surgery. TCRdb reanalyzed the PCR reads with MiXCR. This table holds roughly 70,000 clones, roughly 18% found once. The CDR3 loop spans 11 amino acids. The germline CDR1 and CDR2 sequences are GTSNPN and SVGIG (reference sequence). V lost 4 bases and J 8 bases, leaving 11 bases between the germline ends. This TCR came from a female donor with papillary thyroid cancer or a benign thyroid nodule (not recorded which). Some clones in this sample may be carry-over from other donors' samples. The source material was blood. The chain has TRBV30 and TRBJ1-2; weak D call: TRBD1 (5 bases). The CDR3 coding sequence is TGTGCCTGGAAAACAGGAGGAGGCTACACCTTC. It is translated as CAWKTGGGYTF.